A selection of T cell receptor beta chains follows, all from one sample in a study of blood T cell repertoires in COVID-19. Data came from immunoSEQ multiplex PCR; TCRdb stores just in-frame clones and leaves some out. The table lists around 120,000 clones, approximately 87% of them singletons. Material for sequencing was peripheral blood. These receptors were collected from a woman in her 70s with acute or convalescent COVID-19. Both conserved end residues are part of each CDR3. The D gene is left open where the match is weak. Clone size appears in some rows only: once, few, many, or a class for an expanded clone.

v_call	d_call	clone_size	cdr3_length	j_call	cdr3_aa	cdr3_nt
TRBV18	-	-	17	TRBJ2-3	CASSPADRPYSTDTQYF	TGTGCCAGCTCACCCGCCGACAGACCATATAGCACAGATACGCAGTATTTT
TRBV7-9	-	-	15	TRBJ2-1	CASSPSDRTYNEQFF	TGTGCCAGCAGCCCGTCCGACAGGACCTACAATGAGCAGTTCTTC
TRBV29-1	-	-	13	TRBJ2-3	CSVDTGSTDTQYF	TGCAGCGTTGATACAGGGAGCACAGATACGCAGTATTTT
TRBV19	-	-	15	TRBJ1-5	CASTDRTGGGQPQHF	TGTGCCAGTACCGACAGGACTGGAGGTGGTCAGCCCCAGCATTTT
TRBV7-2	TRBD1	-	18	TRBJ2-2	CASSLRSGTGGYTGELFF	TGTGCCAGCAGCTTGAGGTCCGGGACAGGGGGATACACCGGGGAGCTGTTTTTT
TRBV4-1	-	-	13	TRBJ2-7	CASSRGKAYEQYF	TGCGCCAGCAGCCGAGGGAAGGCCTACGAGCAGTACTTC
TRBV6-5	TRBD2	once	15	TRBJ2-4	CASSSPGGEGNIQYF	TGTGCCAGCAGTTCCCCGGGGGGGGAGGGGAACATTCAGTACTTC
TRBV28	-	once	15	TRBJ1-5	CASSLPGTRNQPQHF	TGTGCCAGCAGTTTACCCGGGACACGGAATCAGCCCCAGCATTTT
TRBV5-1	TRBD1	-	16	TRBJ1-1	CASSLGPGQGATEAFF	TGCGCCAGCAGCTTGGGCCCCGGGCAGGGGGCCACTGAAGCTTTCTTT
TRBV3-1/TRBV3-2	TRBD1	few	16	TRBJ2-2	CASSPHGAGGSGELFF	TGTGCCAGCAGCCCACACGGGGCAGGGGGCTCCGGGGAGCTGTTTTTT
TRBV4-2	-	-	17	TRBJ1-5	CASSQDSQGYSNQPQHF	TGTGCCAGCAGCCAAGATTCCCAGGGCTATAGCAATCAGCCCCAGCATTTT
TRBV28	TRBD1	-	15	TRBJ1-4	CASSLAGTGDEKLFF	TGTGCCAGCAGTTTAGCCGGGACAGGGGATGAAAAACTGTTTTTT
TRBV11-2	-	-	13	TRBJ2-1	CASSLESGVEQFF	TGTGCCAGCAGCTTAGAATCCGGGGTTGAGCAGTTCTTC
TRBV19	TRBD1	-	13	TRBJ1-1	CASNVQGSGAAFF	TGTGCCAGTAACGTACAGGGGAGTGGAGCGGCTTTCTTT
TRBV18	TRBD1	-	13	TRBJ1-2	CASSRGEDYGYTF	TGTGCCAGCTCCAGGGGGGAGGACTATGGCTACACCTTC
TRBV5-1	-	-	14	TRBJ1-2	CASSGRDPNYGYTF	TGCGCCAGCAGCGGCAGGGATCCTAACTATGGCTACACCTTC
TRBV5-1	-	-	15	TRBJ2-1	CASTSDKSSYNEQFF	TGCGCCAGCACCTCAGACAAGAGCTCCTACAATGAGCAGTTCTTC
TRBV5-1	-	-	15	TRBJ1-3	CASSEQPGQGNTIYF	TGCGCCAGCAGCGAACAACCCGGACAGGGAAACACCATATATTTT
TRBV12-5	-	-	14	TRBJ2-5	CASGTGISFQTQYF	TGTGCTAGTGGGACAGGAATTTCCTTTCAGACCCAGTACTTC
TRBV10-3	-	-	14	TRBJ1-1	CATLQAPSDTEAFF	TGTGCCACTTTACAGGCCCCTTCTGACACTGAAGCTTTCTTT
TRBV2	-	-	13	TRBJ2-1	CASSGSSYNEQFF	TGTGCCAGCAGTGGTAGCTCCTACAATGAGCAGTTCTTC
TRBV19	TRBD1	-	12	TRBJ1-5	CAKHRGFQPQHF	TGTGCCAAACACAGGGGTTTTCAGCCCCAGCATTTT
TRBV3-1/TRBV3-2	TRBD1	-	14	TRBJ1-1	CASSQGTGVTEAFF	TGTGCCAGCAGCCAAGGGACAGGAGTGACTGAAGCTTTCTTT
TRBV28	TRBD1	-	13	TRBJ2-7	CASNRDSPYEQYF	TGTGCCAGCAACCGGGACAGTCCCTACGAGCAGTACTTC
TRBV29-1	TRBD2	-	12	TRBJ2-1	CSVTSGINEQFF	TGCAGCGTTACTAGCGGGATCAATGAGCAGTTCTTC
TRBV28	-	-	10	TRBJ1-1	CASSGSGAFF	TGTGCCAGCAGCGGGAGTGGGGCTTTCTTT
TRBV30	TRBD1	few	15	TRBJ1-2	CAWGHGDRGREGYTF	TGTGCCTGGGGCCATGGGGACAGGGGGCGGGAAGGCTACACCTTC
TRBV21-1	-	-	10	TRBJ1-6	CASNRDILHF	TGTGCCAGCAACAGGGACATCCTCCACTTT
TRBV28	-	-	12	TRBJ1-1	CASSFGQRNPFF	TGTGCCAGCAGTTTCGGCCAGAGGAATCCTTTCTTT
TRBV28	-	-	14	TRBJ1-1	CASSLYGGITEAFF	TGTGCCAGCAGTTTATACGGGGGAATCACTGAAGCTTTCTTT
TRBV24-1	TRBD2	-	14	TRBJ2-2	CATSDPGGSGELFF	TGTGCCACCAGTGACCCCGGGGGGTCCGGGGAGCTGTTTTTT
TRBV18	-	-	14	TRBJ1-1	CASSPGGGNTEAFF	TGTGCCAGCTCCCCTGGAGGAGGGAACACTGAAGCTTTCTTT
TRBV10-2	TRBD1	once	16	TRBJ1-1	CASTPRQGSGNTEAFF	TGCGCCAGCACCCCACGACAGGGGAGCGGGAACACTGAAGCTTTCTTT
TRBV2	TRBD1	-	15	TRBJ2-3	CASSADRGRTDTQYF	TGTGCCAGCAGTGCGGACAGGGGGCGGACAGATACGCAGTATTTT
TRBV21-1	-	-	12	TRBJ2-5	CASTKRGETQYF	TGTGCCAGCACCAAGCGCGGAGAGACCCAGTACTTC